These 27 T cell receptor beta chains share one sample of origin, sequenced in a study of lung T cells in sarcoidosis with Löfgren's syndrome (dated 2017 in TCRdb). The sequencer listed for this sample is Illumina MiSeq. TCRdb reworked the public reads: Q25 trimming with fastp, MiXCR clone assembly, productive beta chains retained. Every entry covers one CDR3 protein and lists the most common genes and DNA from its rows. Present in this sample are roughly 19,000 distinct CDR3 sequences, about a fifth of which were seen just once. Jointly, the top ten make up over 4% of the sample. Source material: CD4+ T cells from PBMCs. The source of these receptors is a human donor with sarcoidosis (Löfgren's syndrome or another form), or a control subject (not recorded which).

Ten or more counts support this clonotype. The CDR3 coding sequence is TGTGCCAGCGCCCTAGGAGGCCTAAATCAGCCCCAGCATTTT. Residues: CASALGGLNQPQHF. The chain combines TRBV7-9 with TRBJ1-5; D remains unclear. In germline, CDR1 is SEHNR, CDR2 FQNEAQ (reference sequence). CDR3 length equals 14 residues. The V gene lost 8 bases and the J gene lost 4 bases, with 15 bases spanning the gap.

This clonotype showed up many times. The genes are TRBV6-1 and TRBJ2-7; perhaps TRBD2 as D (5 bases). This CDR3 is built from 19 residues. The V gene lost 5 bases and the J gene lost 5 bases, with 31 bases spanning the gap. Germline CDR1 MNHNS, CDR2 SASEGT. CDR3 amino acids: CASSPGLRMEAIIGDEQYF. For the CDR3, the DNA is TGTGCCAGCAGTCCAGGACTCCGCATGGAGGCAATAATCGGGGACGAGCAGTACTTC.

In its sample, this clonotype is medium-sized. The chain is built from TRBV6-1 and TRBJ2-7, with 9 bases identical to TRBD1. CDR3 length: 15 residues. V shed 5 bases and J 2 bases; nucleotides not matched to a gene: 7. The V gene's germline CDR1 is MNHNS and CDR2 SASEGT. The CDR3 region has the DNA TGTGCCAGCAGTTTCCGGACAGGGGAGACCTACGAGCAGTACTTC. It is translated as CASSFRTGETYEQYF.

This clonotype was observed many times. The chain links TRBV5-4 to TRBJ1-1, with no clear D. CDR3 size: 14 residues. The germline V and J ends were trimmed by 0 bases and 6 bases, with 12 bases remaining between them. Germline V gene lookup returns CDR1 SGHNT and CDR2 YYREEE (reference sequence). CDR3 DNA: TGTGCCAGCAGCTTGGGCATTACTAACGCTGAAGCTTTCTTT. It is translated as CASSLGITNAEAFF.

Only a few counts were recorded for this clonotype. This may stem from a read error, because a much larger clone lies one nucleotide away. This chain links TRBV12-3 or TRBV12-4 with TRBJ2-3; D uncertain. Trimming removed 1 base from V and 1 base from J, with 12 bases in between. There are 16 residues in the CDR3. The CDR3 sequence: CASSLEEPAGTDTQYF. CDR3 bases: TGTGCCAGCAGTTTAGAGGAACCCGCGGGCACAGATACGCAGTATTTT.

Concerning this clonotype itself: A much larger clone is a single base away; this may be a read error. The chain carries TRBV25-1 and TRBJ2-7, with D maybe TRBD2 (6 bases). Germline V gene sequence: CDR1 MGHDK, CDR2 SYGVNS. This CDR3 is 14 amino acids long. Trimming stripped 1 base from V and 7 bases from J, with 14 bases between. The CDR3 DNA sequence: TGTGCCAGCAGTGAATCGATAGGGAGGCGGGAGCAGTACTTC. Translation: CASSESIGRREQYF.

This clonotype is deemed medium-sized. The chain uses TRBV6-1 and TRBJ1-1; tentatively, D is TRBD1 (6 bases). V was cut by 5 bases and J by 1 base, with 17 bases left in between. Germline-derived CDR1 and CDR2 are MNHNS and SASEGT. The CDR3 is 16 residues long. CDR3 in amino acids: CASSKIRDIRNTEAFF. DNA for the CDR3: TGTGCCAGCAGTAAAATCCGGGACATCCGGAACACTGAAGCTTTCTTT.

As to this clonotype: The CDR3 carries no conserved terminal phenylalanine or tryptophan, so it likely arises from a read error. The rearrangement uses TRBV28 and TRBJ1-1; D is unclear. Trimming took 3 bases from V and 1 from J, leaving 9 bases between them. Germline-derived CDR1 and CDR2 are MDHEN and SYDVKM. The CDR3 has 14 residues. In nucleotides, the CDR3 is TGTGCCAGCAGTTTGGCAGTCGAGAACACTGAAGCTTTCTCT. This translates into CASSLAVENTEAFS.

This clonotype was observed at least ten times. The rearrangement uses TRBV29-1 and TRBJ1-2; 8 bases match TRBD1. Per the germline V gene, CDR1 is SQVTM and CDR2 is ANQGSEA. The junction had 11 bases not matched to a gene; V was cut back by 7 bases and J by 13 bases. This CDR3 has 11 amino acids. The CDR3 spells CSAVGQGRSTF. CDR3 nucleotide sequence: TGCAGCGCCGTCGGACAGGGACGCTCCACCTTC. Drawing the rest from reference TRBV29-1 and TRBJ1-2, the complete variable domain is SAVISQKPSRDICQRGTSLTIQCQVDSQVTMMFWYRQQPGQSLTLIATANQGSEATYESGFVIDKFPISRPNLTFSTLTVSNMSPEDSSIYLCSAVGQGRSTFGSGTRLTVV.

The CDR3 nucleotides read TGTGCCAGGATACTAGGGACTCCCAGCACTGAAGCTTTCTTT. The encoded protein is CARILGTPSTEAFF. The chain combines TRBV28 with TRBJ1-1, with D possibly matching TRBD1 (5 bases). The CDR3 is 14 residues long. Germline loops: CDR1 MDHEN, CDR2 SYDVKM. Trimming cost V 9 bases and J 4 bases, with 18 bases left between them.

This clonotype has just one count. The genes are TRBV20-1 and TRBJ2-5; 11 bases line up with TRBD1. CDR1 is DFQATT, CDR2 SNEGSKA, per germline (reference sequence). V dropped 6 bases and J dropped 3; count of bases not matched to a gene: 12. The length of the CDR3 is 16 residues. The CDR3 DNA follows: TGCAGTGCAGCTAATCCCGGGACAGGGGGGAAAGAGACCCAGTACTTC. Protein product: CSAANPGTGGKETQYF.

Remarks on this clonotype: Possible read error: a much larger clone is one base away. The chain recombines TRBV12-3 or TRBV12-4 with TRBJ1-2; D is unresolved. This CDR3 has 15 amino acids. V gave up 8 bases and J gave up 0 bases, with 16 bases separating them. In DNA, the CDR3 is TGTGCCAGCGGCTACCAGGACCGATCTAACTATGGCTACACCTTC. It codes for CASGYQDRSNYGYTF.

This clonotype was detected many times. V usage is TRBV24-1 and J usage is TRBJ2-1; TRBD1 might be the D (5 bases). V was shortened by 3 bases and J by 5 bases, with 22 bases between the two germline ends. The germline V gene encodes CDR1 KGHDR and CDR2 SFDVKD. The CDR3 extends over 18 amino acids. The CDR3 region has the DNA TGTGCCACCAGTGATGCGCGAGCCGACAGCCGTGCTCACAATGAGCAGTTCTTC. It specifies CATSDARADSRAHNEQFF.

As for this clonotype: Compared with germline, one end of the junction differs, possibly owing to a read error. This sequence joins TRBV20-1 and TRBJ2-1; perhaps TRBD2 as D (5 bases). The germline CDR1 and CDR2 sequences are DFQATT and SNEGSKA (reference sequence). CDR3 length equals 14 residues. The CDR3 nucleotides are TGCAGTGCTCTCGACCAAAGGTACCCCAATGAGCGGCTCTTC. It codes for CSALDQRYPNERLF.

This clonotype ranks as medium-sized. The CDR3 here is CASSDSRYEQYF. The CDR3 DNA follows: TGTGCCAGCAGTGATTCCAGATACGAGCAGTACTTC. The chain combines TRBV25-1 with TRBJ2-7; no definite D call. The CDR3 covers 12 residues. Germline lookup yields CDR1 MGHDK and CDR2 SYGVNS. V lost 3 bases and J 4 bases, leaving 7 bases between the germline ends.

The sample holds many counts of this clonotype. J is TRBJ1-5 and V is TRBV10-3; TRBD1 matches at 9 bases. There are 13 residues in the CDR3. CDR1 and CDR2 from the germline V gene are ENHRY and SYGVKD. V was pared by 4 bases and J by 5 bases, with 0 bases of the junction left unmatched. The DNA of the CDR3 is TGTGCCATCAGTGGGACAGGGGATCAGCCCCAGCATTTT. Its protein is CAISGTGDQPQHF.

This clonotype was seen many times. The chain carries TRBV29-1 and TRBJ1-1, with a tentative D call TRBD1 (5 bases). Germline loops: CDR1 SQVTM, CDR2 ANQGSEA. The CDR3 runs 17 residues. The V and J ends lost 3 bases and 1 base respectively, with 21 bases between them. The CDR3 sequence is CSVDVYRQGSGNTEAFF. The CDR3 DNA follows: TGCAGCGTTGATGTCTATCGGCAGGGCTCGGGGAACACTGAAGCTTTCTTT.

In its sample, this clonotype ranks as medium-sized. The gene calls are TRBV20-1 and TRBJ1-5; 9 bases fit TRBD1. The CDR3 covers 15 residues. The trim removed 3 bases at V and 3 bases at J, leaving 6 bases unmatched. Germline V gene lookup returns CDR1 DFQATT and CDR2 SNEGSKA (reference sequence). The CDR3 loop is CSASPGQGINQPQHF. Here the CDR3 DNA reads TGCAGTGCTAGTCCGGGACAGGGTATCAATCAGCCCCAGCATTTT.

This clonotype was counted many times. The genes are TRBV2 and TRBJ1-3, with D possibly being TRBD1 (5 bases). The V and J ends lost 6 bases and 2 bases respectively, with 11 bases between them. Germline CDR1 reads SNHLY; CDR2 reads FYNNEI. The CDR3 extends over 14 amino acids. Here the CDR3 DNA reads TGTGCCAGCAGCGAAACCAGGGCTGGAAACACCATATATTTT. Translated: CASSETRAGNTIYF.

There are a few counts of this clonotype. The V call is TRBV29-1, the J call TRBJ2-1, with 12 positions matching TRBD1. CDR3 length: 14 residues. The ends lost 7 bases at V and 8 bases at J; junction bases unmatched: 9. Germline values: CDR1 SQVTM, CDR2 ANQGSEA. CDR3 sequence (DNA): TGCAGCGCCCGAGTAGGGACAGGGGGCTATGAGCAGTTCTTC. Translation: CSARVGTGGYEQFF.

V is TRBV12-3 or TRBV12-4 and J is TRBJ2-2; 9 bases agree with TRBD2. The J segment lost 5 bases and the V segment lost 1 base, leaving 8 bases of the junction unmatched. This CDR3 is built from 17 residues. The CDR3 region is CASSLVSWREGTGELFF. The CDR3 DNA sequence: TGTGCCAGCAGTTTAGTGTCGTGGCGGGAGGGGACCGGGGAGCTGTTTTTT.

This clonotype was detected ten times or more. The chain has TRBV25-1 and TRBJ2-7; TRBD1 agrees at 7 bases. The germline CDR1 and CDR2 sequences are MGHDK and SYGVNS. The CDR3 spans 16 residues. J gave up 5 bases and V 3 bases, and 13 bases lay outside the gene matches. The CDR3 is CASSDLQRGRMDEQYF. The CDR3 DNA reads TGTGCCAGCAGTGATTTGCAAAGGGGGCGTATGGACGAGCAGTACTTC.

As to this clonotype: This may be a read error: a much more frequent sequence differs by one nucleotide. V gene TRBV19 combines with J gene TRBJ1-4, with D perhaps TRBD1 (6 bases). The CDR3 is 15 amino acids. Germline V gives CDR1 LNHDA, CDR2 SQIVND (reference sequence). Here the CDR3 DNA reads TGTGCCGGTAGTATACAGGGCAGAAGTAATGAAAAACTGTTTTTT. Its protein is CAGSIQGRSNEKLFF.

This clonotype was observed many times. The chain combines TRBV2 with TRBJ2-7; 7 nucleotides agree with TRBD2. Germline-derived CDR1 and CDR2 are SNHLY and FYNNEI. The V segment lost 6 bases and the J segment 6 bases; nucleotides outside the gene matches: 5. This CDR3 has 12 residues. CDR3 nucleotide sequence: TGTGCCAGCAGAGGTACTAGCGTCGAGCAGTACTTC. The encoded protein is CASRGTSVEQYF.

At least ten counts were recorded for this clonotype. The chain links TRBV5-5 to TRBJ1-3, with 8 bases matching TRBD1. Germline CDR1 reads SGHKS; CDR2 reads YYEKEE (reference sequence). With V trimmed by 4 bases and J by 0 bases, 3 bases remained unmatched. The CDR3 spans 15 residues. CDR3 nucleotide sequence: TGTGCCAGCAGCCGACAGGGGCTCTCTGGAAACACCATATATTTT. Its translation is CASSRQGLSGNTIYF.

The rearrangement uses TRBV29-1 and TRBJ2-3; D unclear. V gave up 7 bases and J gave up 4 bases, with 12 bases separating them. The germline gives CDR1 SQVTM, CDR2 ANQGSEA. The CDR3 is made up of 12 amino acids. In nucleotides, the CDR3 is TGCAGCGGCAGGCAGTCGGCAGATACGCAGTATTTT. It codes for CSGRQSADTQYF.

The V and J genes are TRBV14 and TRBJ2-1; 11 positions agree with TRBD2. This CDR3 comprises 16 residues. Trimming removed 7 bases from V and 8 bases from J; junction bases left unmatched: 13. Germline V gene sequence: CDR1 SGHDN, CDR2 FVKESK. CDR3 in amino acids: CASIRRLAGKVDEQFF. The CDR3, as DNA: TGTGCCAGCATCCGGCGACTAGCGGGAAAGGTCGATGAGCAGTTCTTC. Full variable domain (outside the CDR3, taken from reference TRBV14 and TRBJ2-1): EAGVTQFPSHSVIEKGQTVTLRCDPISGHDNLYWYRRVMGKEIKFLLHFVKESKQDESGMPNNRFLAERTGGTYSTLKVQPAELEDSGVYFCASIRRLAGKVDEQFFGPGTRLTVL.